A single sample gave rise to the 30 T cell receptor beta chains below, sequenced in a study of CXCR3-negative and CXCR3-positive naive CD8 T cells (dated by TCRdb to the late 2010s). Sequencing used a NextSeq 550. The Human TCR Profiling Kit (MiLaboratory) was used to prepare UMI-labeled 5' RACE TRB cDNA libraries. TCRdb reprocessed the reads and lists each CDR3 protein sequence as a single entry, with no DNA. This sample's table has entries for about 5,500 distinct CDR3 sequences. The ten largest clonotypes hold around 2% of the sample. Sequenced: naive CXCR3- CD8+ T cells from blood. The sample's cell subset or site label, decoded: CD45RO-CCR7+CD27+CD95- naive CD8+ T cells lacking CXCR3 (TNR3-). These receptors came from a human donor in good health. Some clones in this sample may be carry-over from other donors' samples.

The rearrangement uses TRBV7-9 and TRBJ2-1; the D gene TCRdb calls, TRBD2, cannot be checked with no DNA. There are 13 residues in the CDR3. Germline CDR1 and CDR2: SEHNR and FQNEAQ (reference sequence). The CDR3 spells CASSMGTSDEQFF.

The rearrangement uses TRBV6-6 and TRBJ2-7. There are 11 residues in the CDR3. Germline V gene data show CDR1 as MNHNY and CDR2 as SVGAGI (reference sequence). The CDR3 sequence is CASSDSYEQYF.

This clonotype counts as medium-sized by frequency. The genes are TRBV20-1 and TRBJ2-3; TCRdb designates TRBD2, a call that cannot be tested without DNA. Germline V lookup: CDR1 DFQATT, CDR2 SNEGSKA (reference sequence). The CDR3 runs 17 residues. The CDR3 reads CSARDWVLAGVSDTQYF.

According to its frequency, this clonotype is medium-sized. The CDR3 sequence: CSAQDTGQFFPEAFF. The rearrangement uses TRBV20-1 and TRBJ1-1; TCRdb's D gene call, TRBD1, goes unchecked for lack of DNA. The CDR3 is 15 residues long. Germline V gives CDR1 DFQATT, CDR2 SNEGSKA (reference sequence).

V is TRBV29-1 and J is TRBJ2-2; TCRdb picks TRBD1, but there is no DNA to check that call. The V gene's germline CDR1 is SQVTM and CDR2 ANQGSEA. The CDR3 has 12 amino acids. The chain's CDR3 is CSVQRGTGELFF.

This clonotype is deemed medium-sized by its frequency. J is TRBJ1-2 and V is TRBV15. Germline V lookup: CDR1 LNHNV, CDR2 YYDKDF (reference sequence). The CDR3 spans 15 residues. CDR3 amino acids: CATSRDVETNYGYTF.

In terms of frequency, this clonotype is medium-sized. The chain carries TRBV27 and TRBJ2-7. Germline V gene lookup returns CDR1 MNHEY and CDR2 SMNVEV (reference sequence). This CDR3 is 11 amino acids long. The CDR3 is CAAGPLYEQYF.

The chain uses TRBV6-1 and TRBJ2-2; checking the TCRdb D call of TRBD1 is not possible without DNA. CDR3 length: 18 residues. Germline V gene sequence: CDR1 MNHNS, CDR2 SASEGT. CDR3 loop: CASSFPRTGSLNTGELFF.

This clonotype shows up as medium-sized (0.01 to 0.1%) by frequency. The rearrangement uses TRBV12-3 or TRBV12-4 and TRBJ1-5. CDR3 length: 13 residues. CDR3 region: CASSLEGKEPQHF.

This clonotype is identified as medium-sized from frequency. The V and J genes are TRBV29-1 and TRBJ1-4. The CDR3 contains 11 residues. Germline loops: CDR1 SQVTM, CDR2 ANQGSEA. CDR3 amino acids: CSVELLGRMFF.

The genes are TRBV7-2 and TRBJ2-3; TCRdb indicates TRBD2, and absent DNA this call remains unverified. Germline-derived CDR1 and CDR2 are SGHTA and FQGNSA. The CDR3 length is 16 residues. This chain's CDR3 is CASSLVAGLSTDTQYF.

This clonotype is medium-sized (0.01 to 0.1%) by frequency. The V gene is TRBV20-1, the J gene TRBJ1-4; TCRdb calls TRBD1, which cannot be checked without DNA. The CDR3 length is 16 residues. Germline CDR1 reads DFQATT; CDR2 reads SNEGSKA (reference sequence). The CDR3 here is CSAPDPDRPTNEKLFF.

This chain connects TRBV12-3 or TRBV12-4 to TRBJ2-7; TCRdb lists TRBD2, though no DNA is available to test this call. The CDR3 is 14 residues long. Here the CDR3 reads CASSSGLAEYEQYF.

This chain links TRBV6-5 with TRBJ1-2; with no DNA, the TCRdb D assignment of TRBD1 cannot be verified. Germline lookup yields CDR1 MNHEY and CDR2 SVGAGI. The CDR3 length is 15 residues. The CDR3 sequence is CASSYSQGFVYGYTF.

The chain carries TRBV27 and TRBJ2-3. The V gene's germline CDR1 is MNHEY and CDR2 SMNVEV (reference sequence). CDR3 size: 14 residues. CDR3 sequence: CASSFSYSTDTQYF.

CDR3 residues: CSVPGGTEAFF. J is TRBJ1-1 and V is TRBV29-1; as DNA is missing, the TRBD1 call by TCRdb cannot be tested. The CDR3 is 11 residues long. Germline values: CDR1 SQVTM, CDR2 ANQGSEA.

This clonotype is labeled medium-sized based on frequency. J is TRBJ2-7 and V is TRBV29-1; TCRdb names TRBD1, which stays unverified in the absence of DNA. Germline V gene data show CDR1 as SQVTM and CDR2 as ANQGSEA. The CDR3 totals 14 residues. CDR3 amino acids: CSVDQGRGDYEQYF.

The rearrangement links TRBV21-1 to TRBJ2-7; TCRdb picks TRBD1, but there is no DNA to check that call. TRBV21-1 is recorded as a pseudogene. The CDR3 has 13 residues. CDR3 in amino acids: CASSGDLSYEQYF.

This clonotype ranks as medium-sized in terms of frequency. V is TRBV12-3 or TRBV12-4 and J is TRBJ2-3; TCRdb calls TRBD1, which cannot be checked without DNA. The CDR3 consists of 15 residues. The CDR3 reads CASRPDRGRPDTQYF.

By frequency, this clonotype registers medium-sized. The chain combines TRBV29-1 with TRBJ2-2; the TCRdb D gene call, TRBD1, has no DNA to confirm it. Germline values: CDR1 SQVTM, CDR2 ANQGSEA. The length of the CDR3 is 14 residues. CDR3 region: CSVDKGRNTGELFF.

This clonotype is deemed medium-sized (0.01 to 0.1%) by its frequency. This CDR3 reads CASSLEFGDYEQYF. The chain uses TRBV12-3 or TRBV12-4 and TRBJ2-7. CDR3 length equals 14 residues.

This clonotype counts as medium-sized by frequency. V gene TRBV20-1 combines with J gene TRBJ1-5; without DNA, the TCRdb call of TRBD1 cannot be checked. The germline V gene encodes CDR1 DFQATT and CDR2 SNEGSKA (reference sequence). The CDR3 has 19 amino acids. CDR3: CSATRVGTGGNPSNQPQHF.

CDR3 loop: CSVQGGPYEQYF. The chain combines TRBV29-1 with TRBJ2-7; the TCRdb call, TRBD1, lacks DNA for checking. This CDR3 is 12 amino acids long. CDR1 and CDR2 (germline): SQVTM, ANQGSEA.

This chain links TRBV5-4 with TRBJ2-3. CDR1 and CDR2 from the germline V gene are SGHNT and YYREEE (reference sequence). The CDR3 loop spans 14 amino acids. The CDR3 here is CASSYPDHPDTQYF.

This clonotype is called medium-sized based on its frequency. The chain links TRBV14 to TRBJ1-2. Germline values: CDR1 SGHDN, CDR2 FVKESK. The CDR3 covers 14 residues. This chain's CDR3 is CASSQEFGDYGYTF.

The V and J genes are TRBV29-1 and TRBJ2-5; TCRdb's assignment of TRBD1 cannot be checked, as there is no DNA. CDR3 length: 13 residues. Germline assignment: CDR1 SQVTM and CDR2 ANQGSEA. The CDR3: CSAVRGGRETQYF.

The CDR3: CASSSPPRGVGQLFF. V is TRBV27 and J is TRBJ1-4. There are 15 residues in the CDR3. Germline CDR1 is MNHEY and CDR2 is SMNVEV (reference sequence).

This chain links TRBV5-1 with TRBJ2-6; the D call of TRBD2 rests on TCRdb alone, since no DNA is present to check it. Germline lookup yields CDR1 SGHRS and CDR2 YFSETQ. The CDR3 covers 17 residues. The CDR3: CASSGLAEFSGANVLTF.

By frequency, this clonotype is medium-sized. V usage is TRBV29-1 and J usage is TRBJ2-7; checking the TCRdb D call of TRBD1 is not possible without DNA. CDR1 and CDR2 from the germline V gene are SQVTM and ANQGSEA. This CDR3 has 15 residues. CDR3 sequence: CSVEFPGRLSYEQYF.

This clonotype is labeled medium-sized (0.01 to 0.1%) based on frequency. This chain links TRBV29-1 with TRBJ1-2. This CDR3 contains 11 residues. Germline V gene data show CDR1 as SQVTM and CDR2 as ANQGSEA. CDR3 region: CSVPRVNGYTF.